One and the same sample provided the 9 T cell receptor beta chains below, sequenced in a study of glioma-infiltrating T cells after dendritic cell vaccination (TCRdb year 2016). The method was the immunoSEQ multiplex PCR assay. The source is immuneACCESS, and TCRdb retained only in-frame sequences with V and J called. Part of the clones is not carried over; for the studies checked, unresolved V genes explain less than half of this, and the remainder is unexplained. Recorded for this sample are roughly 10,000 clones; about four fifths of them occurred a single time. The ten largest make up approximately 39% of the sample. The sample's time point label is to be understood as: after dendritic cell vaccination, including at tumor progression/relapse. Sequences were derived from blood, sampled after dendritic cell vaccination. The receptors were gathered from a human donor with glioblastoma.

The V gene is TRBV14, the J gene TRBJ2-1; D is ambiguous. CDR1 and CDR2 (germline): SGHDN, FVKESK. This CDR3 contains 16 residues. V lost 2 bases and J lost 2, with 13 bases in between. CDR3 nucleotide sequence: TGTGCCAGCAGCCAAATTCGCGGAGCAACCTACAATGAGCAGTTCTTC. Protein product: CASSQIRGATYNEQFF.

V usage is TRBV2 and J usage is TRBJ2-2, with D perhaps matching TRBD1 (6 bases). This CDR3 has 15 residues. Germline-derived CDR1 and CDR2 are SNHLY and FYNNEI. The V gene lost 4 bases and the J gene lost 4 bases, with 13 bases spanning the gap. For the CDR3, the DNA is TGTGCCAGCAGTGGGACAGCGGCTGTCACCGGGGAGCTGTTTTTT. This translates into CASSGTAAVTGELFF.

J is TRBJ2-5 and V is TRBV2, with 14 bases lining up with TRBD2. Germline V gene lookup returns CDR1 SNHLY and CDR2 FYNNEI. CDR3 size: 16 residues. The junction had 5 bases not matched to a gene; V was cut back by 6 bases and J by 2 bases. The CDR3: CASRRLAGGDQETQYF. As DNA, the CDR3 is TGTGCCAGCAGAAGACTAGCGGGAGGGGATCAAGAGACCCAGTACTTC. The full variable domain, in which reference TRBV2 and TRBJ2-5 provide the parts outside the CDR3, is EPEVTQTPSHQVTQMGQEVILRCVPISNHLYFYWYRQILGQKVEFLVSFYNNEISEKSEIFDDQFSVERPDGSNFTLKIRSTKLEDSAMYFCASRRLAGGDQETQYFGPGTRLLVL.

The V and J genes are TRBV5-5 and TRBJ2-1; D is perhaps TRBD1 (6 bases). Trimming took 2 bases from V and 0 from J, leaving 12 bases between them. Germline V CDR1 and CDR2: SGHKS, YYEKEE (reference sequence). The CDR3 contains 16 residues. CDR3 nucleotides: TGTGCCAGCAGCTTTAGGTGGGGGCACTCCTACAATGAGCAGTTCTTC. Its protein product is CASSFRWGHSYNEQFF.

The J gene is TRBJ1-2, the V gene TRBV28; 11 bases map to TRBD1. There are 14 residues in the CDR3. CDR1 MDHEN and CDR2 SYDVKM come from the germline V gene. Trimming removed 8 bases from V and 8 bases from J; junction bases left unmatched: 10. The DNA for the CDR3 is TGTGCCAGCGGGGACAGGGGGGGAACGTTCGGCTACACCTTC. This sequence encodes CASGDRGGTFGYTF.

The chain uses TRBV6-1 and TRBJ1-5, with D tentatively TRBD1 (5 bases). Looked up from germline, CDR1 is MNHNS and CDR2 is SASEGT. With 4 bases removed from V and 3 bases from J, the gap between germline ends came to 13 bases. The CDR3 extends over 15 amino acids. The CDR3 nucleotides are TGTGCCAGCAGTGCCTCCCGGGGGGACAATCAGCCCCAGCATTTT. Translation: CASSASRGDNQPQHF.

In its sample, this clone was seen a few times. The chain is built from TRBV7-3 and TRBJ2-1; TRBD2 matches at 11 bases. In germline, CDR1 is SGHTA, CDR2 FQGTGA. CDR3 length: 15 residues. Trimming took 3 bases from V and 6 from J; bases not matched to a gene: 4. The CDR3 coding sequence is TGTGCCAGCAGCTTGTCCGGGACTAGCGGCAATGAGCAGTTCTTC. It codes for CASSLSGTSGNEQFF. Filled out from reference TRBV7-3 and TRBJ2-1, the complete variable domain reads GAGVSQTPSNKVTEKGKYVELRCDPISGHTALYWYRQSLGQGPEFLIYFQGTGAADDSGLPNDRFFAVRPEGSVSTLKIQRTERGDSAVYLCASSLSGTSGNEQFFGPGTRLTVL.

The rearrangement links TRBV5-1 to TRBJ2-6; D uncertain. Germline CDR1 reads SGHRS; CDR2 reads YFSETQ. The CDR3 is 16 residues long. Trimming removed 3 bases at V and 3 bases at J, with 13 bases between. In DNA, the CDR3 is TGCGCCAGCAGCTCGACAACCGGTTATGGGGCCAACGTCCTGACTTTC. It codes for CASSSTTGYGANVLTF.

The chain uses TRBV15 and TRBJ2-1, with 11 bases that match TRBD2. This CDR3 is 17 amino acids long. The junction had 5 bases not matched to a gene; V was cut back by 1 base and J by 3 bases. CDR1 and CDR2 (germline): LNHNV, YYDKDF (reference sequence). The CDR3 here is CATSRGVSGRDYNEQFF. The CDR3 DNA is TGTGCCACCAGCAGAGGGGTTAGCGGGAGGGACTACAATGAGCAGTTCTTC.